This T cell receptor beta chain was identified during a study of siplizumab effects on memory and regulatory T cells (dated by TCRdb to about 2019). As for the study more broadly: The study looked at the effect of siplizumab, an anti-CD2 antibody, on alloreactive T-cell subsets in allogeneic mixed lymphocyte reactions made from human PBMCs. Study-level results and caveats: The cumulative frequency of alloreactive sequences that could be traced back to unstimulated CD4+ memory T cells was significantly reduced by siplizumab. Because sequences at frequencies below about 10^-5 were poorly captured, only a minor fraction of alloreactive clones could be mapped back to unstimulated subsets. Unstimulated naive T cells appeared more diverse than memory T cells, and naive cells seemed to contribute substantially to the alloresponse. Of the alloreactive CD4+ clones that could be mapped, the Treg-derived share averaged almost 70% with siplizumab compared with around 27% in control reactions. Whether proliferating Tregs from siplizumab cultures were suppressive was not functionally confirmed. For roughly 75-96% of proliferating CD4+ or CD8+ clones, no naive or memory phenotype could be assigned.

This clone showed up just once. Its antigen remains unidentified. Per-nucleotide qualities are absent, and no much larger clonotype sits a single base away. Sorted unstimulated T cells, along with proliferating T cells recovered from mixed lymphocyte reactions, underwent TCRbeta CDR3 sequencing. Fresh whole blood from about 10 HLA-typed healthy donors served as the source for isolating PBMCs. To map where alloreactive clones came from, CD4+ non-regulatory T cells in the unstimulated state were FACS-sorted. Libraries were made using the immunoSEQ multiplex PCR assay. The deep sequencing platform assayed around 95,000 TCR templates per sample. Genomic DNA extracted from sorted T cells was used for TCRbeta CDR3 sequencing. The authors' analysis ran thus. Clonal analysis of TCRbeta CDR3 data was done in the R programming language. Alloreactive CD4+ and CD8+ clones were defined by comparing unstimulated samples with post-reaction CFSE-low samples. Regulatory or non-regulatory origin of alloreactive CD4+ clones was assigned by matching sequences to the sorted unstimulated Treg and non-Treg repertoires. TCRdb took over this immuneACCESS table, retaining in-frame rearrangements with V and J assigned. Such tables are incomplete; in checked studies, under half of the missing clones stem from an unresolved V gene, and the remainder is unexplained. V and J calls and clone size are copied from that table; D and trimming were computed from the DNA. This sample lists about 100,000 clones; 85% to 95% were detected once. The leading ten clones occupy around 1.4% of the sample.

The specimen was non-Treg CD4+ T cells sorted from blood. The label giving this sample's cell subset or site can be read as: FACS-sorted unstimulated CD4+ non-regulatory T cells. The TCR originated in a human donor in good health.

The DNA reads TGTGCCAGCAGCGAGCGGACTACAGGGTTTTGGGCTGGCTACACCTTC. It specifies CASSERTTGFWAGYTF. Recombination connected TRBV2 to TRBJ1-2; the best D guess is TRBD1, with 6 bases matching. The CDR3 runs 16 amino acids, cysteine and phenylalanine included. Here the CDR3 DNA is all that survives: 48 bases in frame from base 1. CDR1 and CDR2 are read off the germline V gene as SNHLY and FYNNEI. Between the V and J ends, shortened by 6 bases and 7 bases respectively, the junction contains 24 bases.